This entry describes one T cell receptor beta chain. Its antigen is still unknown. The record has no base qualities; no much larger clone is one base away. V ends up 5 bases short and J 0 bases short, with an unmatched junction base count of 4. CDR1 and CDR2 are drawn from the germline V gene: MRHNA, SNTAGT. The CDR3 runs 15 amino acids, cysteine and phenylalanine included. CDR3 DNA only is kept here, 45 bases in frame from base 1. TCRbeta CDR3 regions were amplified from genomic DNA by means of the immunoSEQ Assay, a bias-controlled multiplex PCR. The published analysis was carried out like this. Within the assay, amplification of reference gene primers was used to estimate how many nucleated cells each sample contained. To quantify the absolute abundance of each unique TCRbeta CDR3 rearrangement, sequence reads were collapsed and filtered. For each sample, productive Simpson clonality was calculated by taking the square root of Simpson's diversity index across productive rearrangements. TCRdb obtained this table from immuneACCESS and retained in-frame rearrangements with V and J assigned. These tables miss some clones; where compared with another copy, unresolved V genes account for less than half of the shortfall, and the remainder is unexplained. The D gene and trimming were derived from the DNA, and the V and J assignments and clone size from that table. The sample table records more than 150,000 clones; roughly 90% of these occur just once. The ten biggest clones cover about 2.3% of the sample.

The data derive from a study of blood T cell repertoires in COVID-19 (dated by TCRdb to 2018 to 2021). At the level of the whole study: The collaborator samples originated in the United States, Italy and Spain and spanned the acute and convalescent phases of COVID-19. The material from the prospective study consisted of cDNA or gDNA derived from T cells, B-cell-depleted T cells, or PBMCs. Deeply sampled blood TCRbeta repertoires from subjects exposed to, actively infected with, or recovered from COVID-19 were included in the dataset. The repertoires were made available in a free public database intended to serve as a resource for research on the immune response to SARS-CoV-2. The samples were drawn from the first 160 participants of the ongoing ImmuneRACE study and from 1,200 or so subjects provided by 6 global collaborators. A de-identified subject ID, COVID-19 status, age in years and sex were almost always included in the sample metadata. Where available, HLA class I and class II types were taken from metadata supplied by the sample provider and were not determined by assay-based typing.

General conclusions and limits of the study: The quantity of clinical and demographic metadata differed by source and by participant and was supplied without curation.

Participants in the prospective study were enrolled through a virtual design, were aged about 18 to 89 years, and lived in about 25 United States geographic areas. To assign participants to cohorts, the prospective study relied on clinical history that participants themselves reported in a screening survey and a study questionnaire. For ImmuneRACE Cohort 3, a participant was defined as recovered based on two consecutive negative NP/OP PCR tests, clearance by a healthcare professional, or resolution of symptoms. Mobile phlebotomists in the prospective study collected whole blood, serum and a nasopharyngeal or oropharyngeal swab from every participant. Additional blood draws and questionnaires over an approximately two-month period could optionally be provided by prospective study participants. Before DNA extraction, blood samples from the prospective study were shipped at room temperature or frozen.

The receptor chain draws on TRBV6-4 and TRBJ1-1; 9 of the junction bases match TRBD1. The sequence derives from a woman in her thirties who had recovered from COVID-19. The sequencing sample was made of PBMCs or T cells enriched from blood (not recorded which). The CDR3 reads CASSRGTGLNTEAFF. The sequenced DNA: TGTGCCAGCAGTCGAGGGACAGGGTTGAACACTGAAGCTTTCTTT.